Described below is a single T cell receptor beta chain sequence and its context. The repertoire was sequenced with immunoSEQ multiplex PCR; TCRdb's copy has only in-frame clones and lacks some. The table shows under 650,000 clones, with almost 97% occurring only once. This entry comes from a study of shared clonotypes between healthy human individuals. The germline gives CDR1 WSHSY, CDR2 SAAADI. This CDR3 region has 14 residues. The V end lost 0 bases, the J end lost 2 bases, and 8 bases lay between the germline ends. Sequenced input: naive CD4+ T cells sorted from blood. Indicated subset: CD45RA+ positively selected. V is TRBV10-2 and J is TRBJ2-7; D not certain. This receptor was identified in a woman aged 25 to 39 in good health. The CDR3, as DNA: TGCGCCAGCAGTGAGTCAGCGCAGACCTACGAGCAGTACTTC. Translation gives CASSESAQTYEQYF.